The clone carrying this T cell receptor (beta chain) was observed a single time. A junction boundary mismatches the germline segment, possibly from a read error. This entry comes from a study of tumor-infiltrating lymphocytes in primary liver carcinoma. On the study more broadly: Patients were both men and women, whose ages ran from 30 to 69 years.

This CDR3 spans 16 amino acids. In germline, CDR1 is SGHAT, CDR2 FQNNGV. Alongside blood RNA obtained from unsorted whole blood, germline DNA was also extracted. TCR beta cDNA was prepared out of roughly 490 ng total RNA by means of a constant-region primer. Three-round nested multiplex PCR performed with slightly modified ARM-PCR produced the TCR beta libraries. PCR rounds one and two used TRBV1-TRBV30 forward primers with a C-beta reverse primer for 10 cycles each. TCRdb reprocessed the multiplex PCR reads via MiXCR and lists one record per CDR3 protein. The table shows 330,000 or so distinct CDR3 sequences, with around 60% occurring only once.

The sample consisted of peripheral blood. This chain joins TRBV11-2 and TRBJ2-2, with D hard to call. The clonotype was recovered from a middle-aged man with primary liver carcinoma and hepatitis B virus infection. CDR3 residues: CASSLGRNGLTWELFF. DNA for the CDR3: TGTGCCAGCAGCTTAGGGCGTAACGGGCTCACCTGGGAGCTGTTTTTT. Drawing the rest from reference TRBV11-2 and TRBJ2-2, the complete variable domain is EAGVAQSPRYKIIEKRQSVAFWCNPISGHATLYWYQQILGQGPKLLIQFQNNGVVDDSQLPKDRFSAERLKGVDSTLKIQPAKLEDSAVYLCASSLGRNGLTWELFFGEGSRLTVL.